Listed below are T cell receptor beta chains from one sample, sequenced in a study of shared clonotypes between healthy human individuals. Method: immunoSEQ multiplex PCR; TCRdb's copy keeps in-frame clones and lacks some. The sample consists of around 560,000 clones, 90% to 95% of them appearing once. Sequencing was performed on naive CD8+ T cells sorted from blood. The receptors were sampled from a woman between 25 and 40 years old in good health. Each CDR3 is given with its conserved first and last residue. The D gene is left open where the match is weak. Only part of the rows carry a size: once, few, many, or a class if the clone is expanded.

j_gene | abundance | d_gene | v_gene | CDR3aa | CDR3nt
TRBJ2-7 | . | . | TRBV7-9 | CASSAESHPANPSYEQYF | TGTGCCAGCAGCGCAGAAAGCCATCCCGCGAATCCTTCCTACGAGCAGTACTTC
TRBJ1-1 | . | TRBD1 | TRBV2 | CASMDRVIWTEAFF | TGTGCCAGCATGGACAGGGTAATATGGACTGAAGCTTTCTTT
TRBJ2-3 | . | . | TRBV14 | CASTYTGGLGSTDTQYF | TGTGCCAGCACCTACACTGGAGGGCTGGGAAGCACAGATACGCAGTATTTT
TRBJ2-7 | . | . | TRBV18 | CASPGYEQYF | TGTGCCAGCCCGGGATACGAGCAGTACTTC
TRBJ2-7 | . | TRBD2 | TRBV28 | CASRGLALSYEQYF | TGTGCCAGCAGAGGACTAGCGCTGTCCTACGAGCAGTACTTC
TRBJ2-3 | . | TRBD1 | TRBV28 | CASRMTGSTDTQYF | TGTGCCAGCAGGATGACAGGGAGCACAGATACGCAGTATTTT
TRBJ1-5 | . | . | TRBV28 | CASSLYWTPFVLHQPQHF | TGTGCCAGCAGTTTATACTGGACCCCGTTCGTCCTTCATCAGCCCCAGCATTTT
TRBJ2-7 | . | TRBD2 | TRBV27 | CASSSPGGYEQYF | TGTGCCAGCAGTTCGCCCGGGGGGTACGAGCAGTACTTC
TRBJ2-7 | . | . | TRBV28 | CASSLGVHEQYF | TGTGCCAGCAGTTTAGGGGTACACGAGCAGTACTTC
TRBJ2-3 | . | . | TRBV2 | CASSWGHKAPDTQYF | TGTGCCAGCAGTTGGGGACACAAGGCGCCAGATACGCAGTATTTT
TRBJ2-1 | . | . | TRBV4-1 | CASTNGWGNNEQFF | TGCGCCAGCACCAACGGGTGGGGGAACAATGAGCAGTTCTTC
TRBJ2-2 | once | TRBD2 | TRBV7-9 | CASSLPGRGGELFF | TGTGCCAGCAGCTTACCCGGGAGGGGCGGGGAGCTGTTTTTT
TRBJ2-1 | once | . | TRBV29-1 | CSVEGGYPPNEQFF | TGCAGCGTTGAGGGTGGGTATCCCCCAAATGAGCAGTTCTTC
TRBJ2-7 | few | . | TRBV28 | CASRGGRQFSYEQYF | TGTGCCAGCAGGGGGGGGCGTCAATTCTCCTACGAGCAGTACTTC
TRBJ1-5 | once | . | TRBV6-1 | CASSEAAAAELPQHF | TGTGCCAGCAGTGAAGCGGCGGCAGCCGAACTGCCCCAGCATTTT
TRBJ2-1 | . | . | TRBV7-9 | CASSPTEIKEQFF | TGTGCCAGCAGCCCGACAGAAATCAAAGAGCAGTTCTTC
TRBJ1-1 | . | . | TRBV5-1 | CASSFREANTEAFF | TGCGCCAGCAGCTTCAGGGAAGCGAACACTGAAGCTTTCTTT
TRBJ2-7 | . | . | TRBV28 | CASSFADPYEQYF | TGTGCCAGCAGTTTTGCGGATCCCTACGAGCAGTACTTC
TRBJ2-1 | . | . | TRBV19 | CASSIRENNEQFF | TGTGCCAGTAGTATCAGGGAAAATAATGAGCAGTTCTTC
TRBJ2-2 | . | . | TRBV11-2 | CASSSGPNTGELFF | TGTGCCAGCAGCTCAGGGCCTAACACCGGGGAGCTGTTTTTT
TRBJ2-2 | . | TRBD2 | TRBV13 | CASSATLGLAGDSGSGTGELFF | TGTGCCAGCAGCGCTACCCTGGGACTAGCGGGAGACTCGGGGAGCGGCACCGGGGAGCTGTTTTTT
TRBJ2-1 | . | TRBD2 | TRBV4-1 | CASSQPPALRERNLVF | TGCGCCAGCAGCCAACCCCCGGCGCTGCGGGAGCGCAACTTGGTCTTC
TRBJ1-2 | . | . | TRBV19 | CATDSYGYTF | TGTGCCACCGACAGCTATGGCTACACCTTC
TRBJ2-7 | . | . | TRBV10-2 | CASRDGPYEQYF | TGCGCCAGTCGGGACGGCCCCTACGAGCAGTACTTC